This T cell receptor (beta chain) was profiled in a study of molecular identifiers for immune sequencing clone quantification. Regarding the study as a whole: Clones with over 20 RNA copies captured over 97% of effector molecules but under 1% of naive ones. In cases of identical TCR molecules sharing a barcode, highly expanded clone sizes could be underestimated.

Libraries used 20,000 to 1,000,000 sorted naive CD8 T cells and 10%, 30% or 50% RNA input. Comment on this clonotype: The antigen is unknown.

The length of the CDR3 is 14 residues. V lost 10 bases and J lost 2, with 18 bases in between. Germline V gene sequence: CDR1 SGHTS, CDR2 YDEGEE. Previously described methods and listed TCR primers were employed for the bulk TCR libraries. TCRdb processed the PCR reads anew with MiXCR; each CDR3 protein has one entry. Among over 300,000 distinct CDR3 sequences listed, 24% were seen once. Sequencing was performed on naive CD8+ T cells from blood, with Jurkat cell RNA spiked in. Described subset: FACS-sorted CD8+CD4-CCR7+CD45RA+ naive T cells. The receptor comes from a human donor in good health. Some libraries in this study had Jurkat cell RNA spiked in. The genes are TRBV5-8 and TRBJ2-5, with a possible D match to TRBD2 (7 bases). CDR3 loop: CARTRGGGQETQYF. The DNA for the CDR3 is TGTGCCCGCACGAGGGGGGGGGGTCAAGAGACCCAGTACTTC.